This T cell receptor (beta chain) was documented in a study of blood T cell repertoires in COVID-19. On the study more broadly: Samples representing acute and convalescent COVID-19 were sourced from the United States, Italy and Spain. T cells, B-cell-depleted T cells, or PBMCs provided the cDNA or gDNA that served as material.

The CDR3 totals 13 residues. The germline gives CDR1 MNHEY, CDR2 SVGEGT. The V end was cut by 2 bases, the J end by 1 base, with 6 bases between. Study processing details: The assay estimated nucleated cells by amplifying reference gene primers. Assay used: immunoSEQ multiplex PCR; TCRdb lists only in-frame clones, some missing. V and J calls and clone size follow that table, whereas D and trimming were derived from the DNA. The sample lists more than 110,000 clones, roughly four fifths occurring once. The receptor comes from an elderly woman with acute or convalescent COVID-19. Source material: peripheral blood. The rearrangement uses TRBV6-2 or TRBV6-3 and TRBJ2-7; D is uncertain. CDR3 DNA: TGTGCCAGCAGTTACGCAGGTTCCTACGAGCAGTACTTC. This gives the protein CASSYAGSYEQYF.